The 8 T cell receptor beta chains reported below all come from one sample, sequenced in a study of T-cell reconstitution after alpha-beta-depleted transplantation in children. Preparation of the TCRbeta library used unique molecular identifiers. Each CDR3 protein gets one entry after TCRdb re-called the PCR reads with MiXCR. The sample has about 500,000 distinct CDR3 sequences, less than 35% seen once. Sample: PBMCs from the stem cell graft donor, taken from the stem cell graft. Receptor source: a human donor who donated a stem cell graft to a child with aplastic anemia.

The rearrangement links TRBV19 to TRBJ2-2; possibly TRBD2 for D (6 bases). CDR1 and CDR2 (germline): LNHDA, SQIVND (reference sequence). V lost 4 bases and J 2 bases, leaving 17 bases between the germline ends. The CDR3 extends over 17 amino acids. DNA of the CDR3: TGTGCCAGTAGTAGGGCGACGGAGGGCACTAACACCGGGGAGCTGTTTTTT. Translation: CASSRATEGTNTGELFF. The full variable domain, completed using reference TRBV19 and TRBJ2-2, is DGGITQSPKYLFRKEGQNVTLSCEQNLNHDAMYWYRQDPGQGLRLIYYSQIVNDFQKGDIAEGYSVSREKKESFPLTVTSAQKNPTAFYLCASSRATEGTNTGELFFGEGSRLTVL.

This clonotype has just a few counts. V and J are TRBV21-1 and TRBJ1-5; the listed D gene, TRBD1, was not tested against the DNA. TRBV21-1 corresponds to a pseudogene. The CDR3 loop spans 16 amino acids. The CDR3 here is CASSAKGTGDAQPQHF. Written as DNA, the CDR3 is TGTGCCAGCAGCGCCAAGGGGACAGGGGACGCTCAGCCCCAGCATTTT.

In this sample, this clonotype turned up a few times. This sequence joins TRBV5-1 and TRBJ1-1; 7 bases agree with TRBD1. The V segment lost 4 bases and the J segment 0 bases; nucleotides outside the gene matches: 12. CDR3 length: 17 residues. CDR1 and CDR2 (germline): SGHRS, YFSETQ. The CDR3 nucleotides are TGCGCCAGCAGCAGTGGGGCAGGGGGTTATTTGAACACTGAAGCTTTCTTT. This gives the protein CASSSGAGGYLNTEAFF.

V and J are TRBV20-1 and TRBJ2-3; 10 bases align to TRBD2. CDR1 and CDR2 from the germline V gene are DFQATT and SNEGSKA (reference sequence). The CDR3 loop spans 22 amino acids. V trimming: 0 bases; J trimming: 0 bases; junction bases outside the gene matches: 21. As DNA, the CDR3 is TGCAGTGCTAGAGATCTTCGGAGGGATAGCGGGAGGTACTTTGCTAGCACAGATACGCAGTATTTT. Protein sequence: CSARDLRRDSGRYFASTDTQYF.

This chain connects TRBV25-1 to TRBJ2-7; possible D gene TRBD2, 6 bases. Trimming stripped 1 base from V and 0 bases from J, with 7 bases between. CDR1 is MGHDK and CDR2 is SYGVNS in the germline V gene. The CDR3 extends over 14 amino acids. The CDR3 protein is CASSESGASYEQYV. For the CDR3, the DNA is TGTGCCAGCAGTGAATCGGGAGCCTCCTACGAGCAGTACGTC.

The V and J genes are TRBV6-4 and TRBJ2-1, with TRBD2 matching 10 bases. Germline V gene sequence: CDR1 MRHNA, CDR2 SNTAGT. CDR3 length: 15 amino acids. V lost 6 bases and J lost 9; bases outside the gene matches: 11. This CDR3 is CASSQTSGAGVEQFF. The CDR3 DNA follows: TGTGCCAGCAGCCAAACTAGCGGGGCCGGAGTTGAGCAGTTCTTC.

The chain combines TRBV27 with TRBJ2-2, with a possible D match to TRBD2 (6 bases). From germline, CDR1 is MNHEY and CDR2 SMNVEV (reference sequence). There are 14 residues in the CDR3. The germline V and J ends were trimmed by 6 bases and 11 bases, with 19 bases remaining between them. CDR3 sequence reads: CASSTGTPWGELFF. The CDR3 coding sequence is TGTGCCAGCAGCACCGGGACTCCTTGGGGAGAGCTGTTTTTT.

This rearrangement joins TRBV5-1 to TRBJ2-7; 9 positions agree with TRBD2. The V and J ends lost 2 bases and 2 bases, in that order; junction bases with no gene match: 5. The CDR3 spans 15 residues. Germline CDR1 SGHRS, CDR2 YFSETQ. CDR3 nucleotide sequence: TGCGCCAGCAGCTTCACTAGCGGGCCCACCTACGAGCAGTACTTC. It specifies CASSFTSGPTYEQYF.